This T cell receptor (beta chain) was retrieved from a study of T cells in localized non-small cell lung cancer. Method: immunoSEQ multiplex PCR; TCRdb's copy keeps in-frame clones and lacks some. The table records fewer than 45,000 clones, around 86% of them present only once. Between the trimmed V and J ends, which lost 4 bases and 1 base, there was a span of 10 bases. The CDR3 extends over 14 amino acids. Germline CDR1 is KGHSH and CDR2 is LQKENI. The rearrangement uses TRBV18 and TRBJ2-5; D perhaps matches TRBD2 (6 bases). The sequence was obtained from a woman aged 18-49 years with stage III lung adenocarcinoma. The starting material was peripheral blood, obtained before any cancer treatment. As DNA, the CDR3 is TGTGCCAGCTCACTAAGGACTATCCAAGAGACCCAGTACTTC. Protein sequence: CASSLRTIQETQYF.